The 20 T cell receptor beta chains below all came from one sample that was sequenced in a study of blood T cell repertoires in COVID-19. Only in-frame clones appear in the TCRdb table, and some are missing; sequencing was by immunoSEQ multiplex PCR. The repertoire has about 300,000 clones, about nine tenths of them found once; the top ten carry 8% to 13%. Sequencing was carried out using PBMCs or T cells enriched from blood (not recorded which). These receptors originate from a woman between 18 and 29 years old who had recovered from COVID-19.

This clone has a handful of counts. This CDR3 reads CASSLGALGTEAFF. The CDR3 nucleotides are TGTGCCAGCAGCCTAGGGGCGTTGGGCACTGAAGCTTTCTTT. The chain combines TRBV7-9 with TRBJ1-1; D may be TRBD1 (5 bases). CDR1 and CDR2 from the germline V gene are SEHNR and FQNEAQ (reference sequence). Trimming stripped 5 bases from V and 4 bases from J, with 14 bases between. The CDR3 extends over 14 amino acids.

The chain recombines TRBV24-1 with TRBJ2-2, with 8 bases identical to TRBD1. Germline assignment: CDR1 KGHDR and CDR2 SFDVKD. Trimming at V came to 3 bases and at J to 4 bases, leaving 12 bases not matched to a gene. The CDR3 sequence is 18 residues long. The CDR3 protein is CATSDKTGVGWGTGELFF. In nucleotides, the CDR3 is TGTGCCACCAGTGATAAGACAGGGGTCGGCTGGGGCACCGGGGAGCTGTTTTTT.

The chain employs TRBV4-1 and TRBJ2-1, with D perhaps matching TRBD2 (6 bases). V lost 0 bases and J 15 bases, leaving 12 bases between the germline ends. The V gene's germline CDR1 is MGHRA and CDR2 YSYEKL. The CDR3 contains 12 residues. The CDR3 nucleotides read TGCGCCAGCAGCCAAGACGGGGGACTTTGGTTCTTC. Translated, it gives CASSQDGGLWFF.

This sequence joins TRBV18 and TRBJ1-4; D not resolved. The V gene's germline CDR1 is KGHSH and CDR2 LQKENI. The CDR3 is made up of 14 amino acids. The germline V and J ends were trimmed by 2 bases and 3 bases, with 7 bases remaining between them. The CDR3: CASSPDGSNEKLFF. CDR3 in DNA: TGTGCCAGCTCACCAGACGGGTCTAATGAAAAACTGTTTTTT.

This CDR3 reads CAISDRGTHYNEQFF. The CDR3 DNA reads as TGTGCCATCAGTGACCGGGGGACCCACTACAATGAGCAGTTCTTC. The chain links TRBV10-3 to TRBJ2-1; the D gene is possibly TRBD2 (6 bases). Trimming left V 3 bases short and J 3 bases short, with 12 bases between. CDR1 and CDR2 (germline): ENHRY, SYGVKD. This CDR3 comprises 15 residues.

This clone was observed a single time. This chain connects TRBV29-1 to TRBJ1-1; D might be TRBD1 (5 bases). Trimming cost V 6 bases and J 3 bases, with 14 bases left between them. CDR3 length: 13 residues. Germline V gives CDR1 SQVTM, CDR2 ANQGSEA. CDR3 bases: TGCAGCGTCACACCGGGGGTGGACACTGAAGCTTTCTTT. The encoded protein is CSVTPGVDTEAFF. Full variable domain (remainder filled in from reference TRBV29-1 and TRBJ1-1): SAVISQKPSRDICQRGTSLTIQCQVDSQVTMMFWYRQQPGQSLTLIATANQGSEATYESGFVIDKFPISRPNLTFSTLTVSNMSPEDSSIYLCSVTPGVDTEAFFGQGTRLTVV.

The V gene is TRBV28, the J gene TRBJ2-7, with D unresolved. CDR3 length: 12 residues. V was shortened by 3 bases and J by 4 bases, with 7 bases between the two germline ends. In germline, CDR1 is MDHEN, CDR2 SYDVKM. The CDR3 DNA follows: TGTGCCAGCAGTTTCTTACAGTACGAGCAGTACTTC. Translation gives CASSFLQYEQYF. Supplemented by reference TRBV28 and TRBJ2-7, the full variable domain reads DVKVTQSSRYLVKRTGEKVFLECVQDMDHENMFWYRQDPGLGLRLIYFSYDVKMKEKGDIPEGYSVSREKKERFSLILESASTNQTSMYLCASSFLQYEQYFGPGTRLTVT.

Written as DNA, the CDR3 is TGTGCCAGCAGTTCGCCGGGACAGGGTGTTTCGGGGGCCAACGTCCTGACTTTC. Translated: CASSSPGQGVSGANVLTF. The chain links TRBV27 to TRBJ2-6; 9 bases align to TRBD1. The V gene end was trimmed by 4 bases and the J gene end by 4 bases; junction bases not matched to a gene: 11. Germline loops: CDR1 MNHEY, CDR2 SMNVEV (reference sequence). The CDR3 runs 18 residues. Full variable domain (remainder filled in from reference TRBV27 and TRBJ2-6): EAQVTQNPRYLITVTGKKLTVTCSQNMNHEYMSWYRQDPGLGLRQIYYSMNVEVTDKGDVPEGYKVSRKEKRNFPLILESPSPNQTSLYFCASSSPGQGVSGANVLTFGAGSRLTVL.

V and J are TRBV4-1 and TRBJ2-1, with no clear D. The germline V gene has CDR1 MGHRA and CDR2 YSYEKL. The CDR3 length is 12 residues. The V gene lost 4 bases and the J gene lost 5 bases, with 6 bases spanning the gap. Here the CDR3 reads CASSPTDNEQFF. CDR3 nucleotide sequence: TGCGCCAGCAGCCCGACTGACAATGAGCAGTTCTTC.

Only a few counts were recorded for this clone. This chain uses TRBV27 with TRBJ1-1; 7 bases map to TRBD1. CDR1 and CDR2 from the germline V gene are MNHEY and SMNVEV (reference sequence). J was trimmed by 5 bases and V by 5 bases; bases with no gene match: 11. The CDR3 spans 15 residues. CDR3 sequence (DNA): TGTGCCAGCAGTCTTTACCAGACAGGGAGAACTGAAGCTTTCTTT. Translation: CASSLYQTGRTEAFF.

This chain joins TRBV2 and TRBJ2-2; TRBD1 is a possible D gene (6 bases). CDR3 length: 13 amino acids. CDR1 SNHLY and CDR2 FYNNEI come from the germline V gene. V dropped 6 bases and J dropped 4 bases, with 9 bases sitting between them. CDR3 residues: CASRTGPTGELFF. CDR3 DNA sequence: TGTGCCAGCAGGACAGGACCCACCGGGGAGCTGTTTTTT.

V and J are TRBV6-4 and TRBJ2-1; D gene ambiguous. The CDR3 has 16 residues. V was cut by 0 bases and J by 0 bases, with 9 bases left in between. Per the germline V gene, CDR1 is MRHNA and CDR2 is SNTAGT. The CDR3 nucleotides read TGTGCCAGCAGTGACTCGGCAGTAAGCTCCTACAATGAGCAGTTCTTC. Protein: CASSDSAVSSYNEQFF.

The chain joins TRBV18 to TRBJ1-3; a weak D match, TRBD1 (5 bases). Between the trimmed V and J ends, which lost 5 bases and 1 base, there was a span of 12 bases. The CDR3 is made up of 15 amino acids. Germline CDR1 is KGHSH and CDR2 is LQKENI. The CDR3 region has the DNA TGTGCCAGCTCATTACAGGAAGGGTCTGGAAACACCATATATTTT. This codes for CASSLQEGSGNTIYF.

The gene calls are TRBV30 and TRBJ2-1; 10 bases match TRBD2. The J segment lost 4 bases and the V segment lost 0 bases, leaving 9 bases of the junction unmatched. Germline CDR1 reads GTSNPN; CDR2 reads SVGIG (reference sequence). There are 17 residues in the CDR3. CDR3 DNA: TGTGCCTGGAGTGTTTTAGGTAGCGGGAGGCTATACAATGAGCAGTTCTTC. Amino acid sequence: CAWSVLGSGRLYNEQFF.

The CDR3 here is CASSPTGPLDTQYF. The CDR3 nucleotides read TGTGCCAGCAGCCCTACAGGACCCCTGGATACGCAGTATTTT. The rearrangement links TRBV3-1 (or the pseudogene TRBV3-2) to TRBJ2-3; maybe TRBD1 (5 bases). Between the trimmed V and J ends, which lost 4 bases and 6 bases, there was a span of 14 bases. The germline V gene has CDR1 LGHDT and CDR2 YNNKEL (reference sequence). The CDR3 runs to 14 residues.

The chain combines TRBV10-3 with TRBJ1-2, with D possibly matching TRBD1 (6 bases). This CDR3 comprises 14 residues. Trimming cost V 5 bases and J 4 bases, with 14 bases left between them. Germline-derived CDR1 and CDR2 are ENHRY and SYGVKD. The CDR3 DNA reads as TGTGCCATCAGTTCGGACAGATCAGTCTATGGCTACACCTTC. Translating gives CAISSDRSVYGYTF.

The chain has TRBV18 and TRBJ2-7, with 7 bases matching TRBD1. This CDR3 comprises 15 residues. V dropped 0 bases and J dropped 2; count of bases not matched to a gene: 4. The germline CDR1 and CDR2 sequences are KGHSH and LQKENI. DNA of the CDR3: TGTGCCAGCTCACCACCCGAGACAGGGCCCTACGAGCAGTACTTC. It yields the protein CASSPPETGPYEQYF.

This sequence joins TRBV11-3 and TRBJ2-1, with 8 positions matching TRBD2. CDR1 is SGHNT, CDR2 YENEEA, per germline. The CDR3 contains 15 residues. V shed 0 bases, J shed 8 bases, and the junction held 6 bases outside the gene matches. This chain's CDR3 is CASSLDISGGDEQFF. The CDR3 coding sequence is TGTGCCAGCAGCTTAGATATTTCGGGGGGGGATGAGCAGTTCTTC.

The chain carries TRBV11-2 and TRBJ1-1, with D hard to call. This CDR3 region has 14 residues. The V end lost 2 bases, the J end lost 5 bases, and 12 bases lay between the germline ends. Looked up from germline, CDR1 is SGHAT and CDR2 is FQNNGV. CDR3 amino acids: CASSLRATGTEAFF. In DNA form, the CDR3 reads TGTGCCAGCAGCTTAAGGGCGACGGGGACTGAAGCTTTCTTT. The variable domain in full, with the rest retrieved from reference TRBV11-2 and TRBJ1-1, is EAGVAQSPRYKIIEKRQSVAFWCNPISGHATLYWYQQILGQGPKLLIQFQNNGVVDDSQLPKDRFSAERLKGVDSTLKIQPAKLEDSAVYLCASSLRATGTEAFFGQGTRLTVV.

This clone occurred once. This chain uses TRBV28 with TRBJ1-3; maybe TRBD1 (5 bases). The CDR3 runs 16 residues. Germline loops: CDR1 MDHEN, CDR2 SYDVKM. The V end was cut by 6 bases, the J end by 0 bases, with 15 bases between. This CDR3 reads CASSPPAGPSGNTIYF. CDR3 coding DNA: TGTGCCAGCAGCCCACCAGCGGGACCCTCTGGAAACACCATATATTTT.